These 25 T cell receptor beta chains originate from one sample sequenced in a study of T-cell memory formation after mild COVID-19. TCRdb recomputed calls from the 5' RACE reads with MiXCR, one row per CDR3 protein. The table lists over 350,000 distinct CDR3 sequences, 15% to 20% of them singletons, with under 25% in the top ten. The specimen was PBMCs or a T cell subset sorted from them (not recorded which). Receptors originate from a man younger than 35 who had mild COVID-19 (a few samples of this study predate the infection). Cell type and time point are not known.

The chain joins TRBV7-9 to TRBJ2-5; possible D gene TRBD2, 5 bases. V lost 3 bases and J 5 bases, leaving 13 bases between the germline ends. The CDR3 has 14 residues. In germline, CDR1 is SEHNR, CDR2 FQNEAQ (reference sequence). CDR3 nucleotides: TGTGCCAGCAGCTTCCCGGGGTTCAGCGAGACCCAGTACTTC. Translation: CASSFPGFSETQYF. Full variable domain (rest looked up from reference TRBV7-9 and TRBJ2-5): DTGVSQNPRHKITKRGQNVTFRCDPISEHNRLYWYRQTLGQGPEFLTYFQNEAQLEKSRLLSDRFSAERPKGSFSTLEIQRTEQGDSAMYLCASSFPGFSETQYFGPGTRLLVL.

The table lists this clonotype with many counts. The V and J genes are TRBV5-6 and TRBJ2-2, with a possible D match to TRBD1 (6 bases). V was trimmed by 4 bases and J by 1 base, leaving 11 bases between them. The CDR3 runs to 15 residues. Germline V gene data show CDR1 as SGHDT and CDR2 as YYEEEE. The CDR3 nucleotides are TGTGCCAGCAGCCCGGACAGTCGGAACACCGGGGAGCTGTTTTTT. Protein product: CASSPDSRNTGELFF. The variable domain in full, completed from reference TRBV5-6 and TRBJ2-2, reads DAGVTQSPTHLIKTRGQQVTLRCSPKSGHDTVSWYQQALGQGPQFIFQYYEEEERQRGNFPDRFSGHQFPNYSSELNVNALLLGDSALYLCASSPDSRNTGELFFGEGSRLTVL.

V usage is TRBV12-3 or TRBV12-4 and J usage is TRBJ1-2; D is undetermined. The CDR3 loop spans 15 amino acids. V lost 3 bases and J 4 bases, leaving 15 bases between the germline ends. The CDR3 sequence is CASSLGGLGIYGYTF. CDR3 in DNA: TGTGCCAGCAGTTTGGGAGGGTTGGGGATCTATGGCTACACCTTC.

The CDR3 protein is CASSQDRDRGYENTEAFF. CDR3 DNA sequence: TGCGCCAGCAGCCAAGACCGGGACAGGGGATACGAGAACACTGAAGCTTTCTTT. V and J are TRBV4-1 and TRBJ1-1; 10 bases fit TRBD1. Germline V CDR1 and CDR2: MGHRA, YSYEKL. V lost 0 bases, J lost 1 base, and 8 bases stayed unmatched. CDR3 length: 18 residues.

DNA for the CDR3: TGCGCCAGCAGCTTGGTTACCCCTGATCCCGGGGAGCTGTTTTTT. Translating it yields CASSLVTPDPGELFF. The gene calls are TRBV5-1 and TRBJ2-2; D unclear. CDR3 length: 15 residues. Trimming removed 0 bases from V and 6 bases from J, with 12 bases in between. The germline V gene has CDR1 SGHRS and CDR2 YFSETQ.

The rearrangement joins TRBV20-1 to TRBJ1-1; 9 positions agree with TRBD1. The CDR3 is 13 residues long. The V segment lost 5 bases and the J segment 4 bases; nucleotides outside the gene matches: 5. CDR1 is DFQATT and CDR2 is SNEGSKA in the germline V gene (reference sequence). CDR3 in amino acids: CSAPQTGGTEAFF. CDR3 DNA: TGCAGTGCTCCGCAGACAGGGGGCACTGAAGCTTTCTTT.

The genes are TRBV4-3 and TRBJ1-3; 7 positions match TRBD1. The V and J ends lost 0 bases and 3 bases, in that order; junction bases with no gene match: 17. The CDR3 extends over 20 amino acids. The germline CDR1 and CDR2 sequences are LGHNA and YSLEER. The CDR3 DNA reads as TGCGCCAGCAGCCAAGAGGTCGGCAGGGGGTCGGCTAGCGGTGGAAACACCATATATTTT. Translated: CASSQEVGRGSASGGNTIYF.

The chain couples TRBV28 to TRBJ2-7; D not resolved. CDR3 size: 13 residues. CDR1 and CDR2 (germline): MDHEN, SYDVKM. The V end lost 4 bases, the J end lost 6 bases, and 13 bases lay between the germline ends. This chain's CDR3 is CASSSLDQCEQYV. As DNA, the CDR3 is TGTGCCAGCAGTTCCCTAGACCAATGCGAGCAGTACGTC.

The chain carries TRBV28 and TRBJ1-5; tentatively, D is TRBD1 (5 bases). The V end was cut by 6 bases, the J end by 5 bases, with 17 bases between. The V gene's germline CDR1 is MDHEN and CDR2 SYDVKM. The CDR3 totals 15 residues. CDR3 nucleotide sequence: TGTGCCAGCAGGGGATTTAGGGACGCGCATCAGCCCCAGCATTTT. This encodes CASRGFRDAHQPQHF.

This clonotype showed up just a few times. This chain uses TRBV2 with TRBJ2-5; 13 nucleotides line up with TRBD2. Germline V CDR1 and CDR2: SNHLY, FYNNEI. The CDR3 is made up of 17 amino acids. Trimming took 5 bases from V and 0 from J; bases not matched to a gene: 6. The DNA for the CDR3 is TGTGCCAGCAGTACACCCACTAGCGGGGGGGACCAAGAGACCCAGTACTTC. It encodes CASSTPTSGGDQETQYF.

The table lists this clonotype with a few counts. The chain links TRBV12-3 or TRBV12-4 to TRBJ2-7, with 15 bases lining up with TRBD2. The CDR3 covers 15 residues. V trimming: 5 bases; J trimming: 8 bases; junction bases outside the gene matches: 7. CDR3 in DNA: TGTGCCAGCAGTCAGGGACTAGCGGGGGGTTCGCAGCAGTACTTC. This codes for CASSQGLAGGSQQYF.

This clonotype was recorded many times. The CDR3 here is CASSLTPQLDYGYTF. The CDR3 DNA reads as TGCGCCAGCAGCTTAACCCCGCAGCTAGACTATGGCTACACCTTC. The chain combines TRBV5-1 with TRBJ1-2; D unclear. In germline, CDR1 is SGHRS, CDR2 YFSETQ. The CDR3 spans 15 residues. V was cut by 2 bases and J by 3 bases, with 14 bases left in between.

The chain combines TRBV21-1 with TRBJ2-1. TRBV21-1 is reported as a pseudogene. The CDR3 has 15 residues. The CDR3 protein is CASSKGQVRVNEQFF. The DNA of the CDR3 is TGTGCCAGCAGCAAAGGGCAGGTCCGAGTCAATGAGCAGTTCTTC.

The CDR3 DNA reads TGTGCCATCAGTGCGAATGAAAAACTGTTTTTT. Its translation: CAISANEKLFF. The chain recombines TRBV10-3 with TRBJ1-4; no firm D call. Germline-derived CDR1 and CDR2 are ENHRY and SYGVKD. This CDR3 has 11 residues. The ends were cut back, 4 bases at V and 5 bases at J, with 2 bases in the middle.

This clonotype came up a few times. The chain employs TRBV25-1 and TRBJ2-7; no firm D call. There are 12 residues in the CDR3. Trimming took off 4 bases at V and 4 bases at J, with 8 bases between the two ends. In germline, CDR1 is MGHDK, CDR2 SYGVNS. The CDR3 loop reads CASSADGYEQYV. CDR3 nucleotides: TGTGCCAGCAGTGCAGACGGGTACGAGCAGTACGTC.

This clonotype was recorded many times. The V gene is TRBV19, the J gene TRBJ2-7, with 7 positions matching TRBD1. The germline V gene encodes CDR1 LNHDA and CDR2 SQIVND (reference sequence). The CDR3 has 18 amino acids. V gave up 0 bases and J gave up 0 bases; unmatched junction bases: 11. The CDR3, as DNA: TGTGCCAGTAGTATAGATCGAGGATGTCGGGACAGCTCCTACGAGCAGTACGTC. It translates to CASSIDRGCRDSSYEQYV.

This clonotype was counted a few times. This chain joins TRBV5-1 and TRBJ2-5, with D possibly being TRBD1 (5 bases). V lost 4 bases and J lost 5, with 12 bases in between. In germline, CDR1 is SGHRS, CDR2 YFSETQ. The CDR3 covers 13 residues. This CDR3 is CASSGAAEETQYF. CDR3 in DNA: TGCGCCAGCAGCGGGGCCGCGGAGGAGACCCAGTACTTC.

The chain is built from TRBV20-1 and TRBJ2-3, with D perhaps TRBD1 (6 bases). This CDR3 region has 14 residues. In germline, CDR1 is DFQATT, CDR2 SNEGSKA (reference sequence). V was trimmed by 3 bases and J by 3 bases, leaving 13 bases between them. The CDR3 spells CSASNRERTDTQYF. CDR3 sequence (DNA): TGCAGTGCTAGCAACAGGGAAAGGACAGATACGCAGTATTTT.

A few counts support this clonotype. This chain links TRBV5-1 with TRBJ1-6, with D perhaps TRBD1 (5 bases). This CDR3 spans 13 amino acids. Between the trimmed V and J ends, which lost 2 bases and 5 bases, there was a span of 5 bases. CDR1 is SGHRS and CDR2 is YFSETQ in the germline V gene. The CDR3 reads CASSLQDNSPLHF. In DNA, the CDR3 is TGCGCCAGCAGCTTACAGGATAATTCACCCCTCCACTTT.

V usage is TRBV5-1 and J usage is TRBJ1-4; perhaps TRBD1 as D (5 bases). V shed 0 bases and J shed 10 bases, with 22 bases lying between them. This CDR3 region has 17 residues. Germline lookup yields CDR1 SGHRS and CDR2 YFSETQ. CDR3 region: CASSLGVRGTNTGKLFF. The DNA of the CDR3 is TGCGCCAGCAGCTTGGGGGTGCGGGGCACAAATACTGGAAAACTGTTTTTT.

The chain employs TRBV7-6 and TRBJ2-6, with 8 bases matching TRBD1. The CDR3 runs 19 residues. Germline trimming cut 3 bases from V and 0 bases from J; bases unmatched to any gene: 10. Germline CDR1 reads SGHVS; CDR2 reads FNYEAQ. This chain's CDR3 is CASSFPGTGDYSGANVLTF. The CDR3 DNA sequence: TGTGCCAGCAGCTTCCCCGGGACAGGCGATTACTCTGGGGCCAACGTCCTGACTTTC.

This clonotype was counted at least ten times. V is TRBV7-9 and J is TRBJ1-5, with TRBD1 matching over 7 bases. V dropped 4 bases and J dropped 4; count of bases not matched to a gene: 1. From germline, CDR1 is SEHNR and CDR2 FQNEAQ (reference sequence). This CDR3 contains 13 residues. This CDR3 is CASSSQGNQPQHF. CDR3 bases: TGTGCCAGCAGCTCACAGGGGAATCAGCCCCAGCATTTT.

This clonotype was found a few times. The V gene is TRBV3-1, the J gene TRBJ2-3; 9 nucleotides agree with TRBD2. This CDR3 region has 16 residues. After removal of 5 bases from V and 4 bases from J, the junction contained 10 bases not matched to a gene. CDR1 is LGHDT, CDR2 YNNKEL, per germline (reference sequence). CDR3 nucleotides: TGTGCCAGCAGCGAAAGGCCTAGCGGGGATCCAGATACGCAGTATTTT. It is translated as CASSERPSGDPDTQYF.

This clonotype was seen at least ten times. This rearrangement joins TRBV12-3 or TRBV12-4 to TRBJ2-1, with a tentative D call TRBD2 (5 bases). The CDR3 is made up of 13 amino acids. V was pared by 6 bases and J by 7 bases, with 13 bases between. DNA for the CDR3: TGTGCCAGCAGCAGGACTGGCCCGAATGAGCAGTTCTTC. The encoded protein is CASSRTGPNEQFF.

The genes are TRBV7-2 and TRBJ2-5; tentatively, D is TRBD2 (7 bases). Germline loops: CDR1 SGHTA, CDR2 FQGNSA. This CDR3 region has 13 residues. The ends were cut back, 8 bases at V and 1 base at J, with 11 bases in the middle. The CDR3 coding sequence is TGTGCCAGCGCCCGGGGGGCCCAAGAGACCCAGTACTTC. This sequence encodes CASARGAQETQYF.